These 5 T cell receptor beta chains were sequenced from one sample in a study of a mutant IDH1 vaccine in newly diagnosed glioma. Repertoires were generated with immunoSEQ multiplex PCR, while TCRdb's copy carries only in-frame clones and drops some. The sample yields approximately 30,000 clones, roughly 80% seen once. No antigen has been identified for these receptors. Time point defined: week 23, last vaccination. Vaccination used 300 ug of mutant IDH1 20-mer peptide per dose, with topical imiquimod. The sequences come from PBMCs, collected from a glioma patient whose treatment included an IDH1 peptide vaccine. All receptors come from a woman aged 25 to 39 with glioma.

The chain uses TRBV5-1 and TRBJ2-2; tentatively, D is TRBD2 (5 bases). The V and J ends lost 2 bases and 5 bases respectively, with 10 bases between them. The CDR3 contains 14 residues. From germline, CDR1 is SGHRS and CDR2 YFSETQ. CDR3 bases: TGCGCCAGCAGCTTTGGATGGGAGACCGGGGAGCTGTTTTTT. It yields the protein CASSFGWETGELFF.

The V call is TRBV29-1, the J call TRBJ1-1; no definite D call. CDR3 length: 13 amino acids. The V gene's germline CDR1 is SQVTM and CDR2 ANQGSEA. Trimming pared 5 bases from V and 0 bases from J, leaving 10 bases between. The DNA for the CDR3 is TGCAGCGTTCTCAGGACTCTGAACACTGAAGCTTTCTTT. Translated: CSVLRTLNTEAFF.

The CDR3 spells CASSQGQGTYEQYF. The DNA for the CDR3 is TGTGCCAGCAGCCAGGGACAGGGGACCTACGAGCAGTACTTC. V usage is TRBV4-2 and J usage is TRBJ2-7; TRBD1 matches 10 bases. The CDR3 runs 14 residues. Trimming cost V 3 bases and J 2 bases; bases outside gene matches: 1. In germline, CDR1 is LGHNA, CDR2 YNFKEQ.

The chain couples TRBV4-2 to TRBJ1-2; 7 nucleotides match TRBD1. The CDR3 runs 15 residues. Germline assignment: CDR1 LGHNA and CDR2 YNFKEQ. After removal of 1 base from V and 8 bases from J, the junction contained 10 bases not matched to a gene. The CDR3 reads CASSQATTGYGGYTF. The CDR3 DNA follows: TGTGCCAGCAGCCAAGCCACGACAGGGTATGGCGGCTACACCTTC.

This clone was seen only a few times. The J gene is TRBJ2-1, the V gene TRBV19, with 8 bases that match TRBD2. The CDR3 is 15 residues long. Germline V gene sequence: CDR1 LNHDA, CDR2 SQIVND (reference sequence). V lost 6 bases and J lost 2; bases outside the gene matches: 6. As DNA, the CDR3 is TGTGCCAGTAGGGCTATGCGGGGGGCCTACAATGAGCAGTTCTTC. This codes for CASRAMRGAYNEQFF.